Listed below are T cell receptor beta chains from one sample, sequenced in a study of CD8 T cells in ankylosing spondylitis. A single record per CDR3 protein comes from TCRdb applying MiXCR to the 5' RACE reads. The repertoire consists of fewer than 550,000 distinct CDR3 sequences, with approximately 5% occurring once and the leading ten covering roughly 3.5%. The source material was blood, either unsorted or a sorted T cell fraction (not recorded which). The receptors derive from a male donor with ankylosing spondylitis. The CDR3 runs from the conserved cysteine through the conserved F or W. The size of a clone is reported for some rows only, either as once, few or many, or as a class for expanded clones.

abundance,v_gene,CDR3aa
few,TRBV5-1,CASSAGQGGISYEQYF
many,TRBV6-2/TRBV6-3,CASRAGSEETQYF
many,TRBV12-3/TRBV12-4,CASSSGPRNADTQYF
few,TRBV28,CASTLIAGVGETQYF
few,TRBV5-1,CASTKAAGAGETQYF
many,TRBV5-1,CASSLLQGSYNEQFF
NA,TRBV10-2,CASGKTGSSSYNEQFF
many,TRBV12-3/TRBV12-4,CASSLEREELSSTDTQYF
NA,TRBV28,CASSGTRLGDTQYF
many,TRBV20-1,CSATTVSSYNEQFF
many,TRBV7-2,CASSLVAVNRGYTF
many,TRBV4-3,CASSPGHTYEAFF
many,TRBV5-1,CASSPRTEYNEQFF
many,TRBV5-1,CASRFDGNYGYTF
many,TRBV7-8,CASRTSGSTNTGELFF
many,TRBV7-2,CASSYTNRGRNQPQHF
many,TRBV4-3,CASSQDWLAARYEQYF
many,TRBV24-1,CATSDPCIPDRGDFDEQYF
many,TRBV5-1,CASSYLAGMNEQYF
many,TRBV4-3,CASSQDSTFYGYTF
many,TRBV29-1,CSVGSRMNTEAFF
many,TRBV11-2,CASSLGAFLFSTNEKLFF
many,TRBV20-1,CSARVGRDYNEQFF
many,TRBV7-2,CASSFRGRGDTEAFF
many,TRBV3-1,CASSLLDREAEAFF
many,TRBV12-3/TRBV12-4,CASSFARGEQYF
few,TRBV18,CASSYMASGMETQYF
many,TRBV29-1,CSVSTPGQNYEQYF
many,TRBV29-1,CSVEERVSYNEQFF
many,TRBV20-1,CSARRAGAGTDTQYF
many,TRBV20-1,CSARVRDRGGDTQYF
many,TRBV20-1,CSAMRSGRGETQYF
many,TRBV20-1,CSAREWGDSYEQYF
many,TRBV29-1,CSVEGHLNTEAFF
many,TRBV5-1,CASSPTRRTLEAFF
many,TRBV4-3,CASSQARDIGETQYF
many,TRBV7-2,CASSLIGRNTQYF
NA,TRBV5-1,CASSLRGQGETEAFF
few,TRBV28,CASSFLFDGTGQPQHF
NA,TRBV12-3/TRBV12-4,CASSPGQGEEAFF
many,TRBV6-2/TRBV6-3,CASRGLAGGLSYEQYF
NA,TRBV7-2,CASSLGRLAYNEQFF
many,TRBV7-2,CASSLVGVSSYNEQFF
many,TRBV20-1,CSAQIGGGTEAFF
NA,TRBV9,CASSPGGWRDPYNEQFF
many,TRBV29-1,CSVATPGEGLNTEAFF
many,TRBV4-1,CASSLEGFRGYEQYF
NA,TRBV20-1,CSALTRAPKGSGHEQYF
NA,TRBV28,CASSLQPGLGGTDTQYF
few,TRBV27,CASSTIAGGPSGANVLTF
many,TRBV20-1,CSASRPTSGTDTQYF
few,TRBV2,CASSESRTQETQYF
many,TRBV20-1,CSARGGLAQETQYF
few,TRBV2,CASTGLSPYSNQPQHF
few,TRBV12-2,CASRRLPSTDTQYF